The rows below give T cell receptor beta chains drawn from one sample of a study of patients and donors after allogeneic stem cell transplantation. A single record per CDR3 protein comes from TCRdb applying MiXCR to the RT-PCR reads. The table lists about 960,000 distinct CDR3 sequences, 18% of them singletons. The sequenced material came from blood, either unsorted or a sorted T cell fraction (not recorded which). The receptors were sampled from a human donor who was either an allogeneic HSCT recipient or a stem cell or donor lymphocyte infusion donor (not recorded which). It is not recorded whose cells these are; they may come from a transplant donor. Each CDR3 is given without its conserved first and last residue. Clone size is given for some rows only: seen once, a few or many times, or a class if the clone is expanded.

clone size,J gene,V gene,CDR3 protein
few,TRBJ2-1,TRBV5-1,ASSPKGEGGSSYNEQF
few,TRBJ1-2,TRBV30,AWIGTGVGYT
-,TRBJ1-2,TRBV25-1,ASSPGTGGVNYGYT
-,TRBJ2-7,TRBV27,ASSLSHPGASRNEQY
-,TRBJ1-1,TRBV5-1,ASGPQGTEAF
-,TRBJ2-3,TRBV5-1,ASTSGTGTDTQY
few,TRBJ2-3,TRBV11-1,ASSFRRDGTDTQY
few,TRBJ2-3,TRBV29-1,SVLRQGPTDTQY
-,TRBJ2-3,TRBV9,ASQRHRYTDTQY
many,TRBJ2-7,TRBV2,ASTGTSGGEQY
-,TRBJ1-2,TRBV12-3/TRBV12-4,ASSPGTATNYGYT
-,TRBJ2-7,TRBV11-2,ASSLDSGGAPRLYEQY
-,TRBJ2-3,TRBV7-9,ASSPRGIAQY
-,TRBJ2-2,TRBV12-3/TRBV12-4,ASSLGRAGGAGELF
-,TRBJ2-1,TRBV7-3,ASSPRAGVGSSYNEQF
many,TRBJ1-5,TRBV29-1,SVEEGSNQPQH
many,TRBJ2-7,TRBV12-3/TRBV12-4,ASSPGLAKTYEQY
few,TRBJ2-1,TRBV6-4,ASSEQGLNNEQF
many,TRBJ1-1,TRBV15,ATTTGLRENTEAF
many,TRBJ1-6,TRBV12-3/TRBV12-4,ASRPASYSSPLH
-,TRBJ2-3,TRBV4-3,ASSQDTQFLTQY
few,TRBJ2-5,TRBV20-1,SARDNRETQY
-,TRBJ2-2,TRBV10-3,AIRLLAGETGELF
few,TRBJ1-5,TRBV5-1,ASSLEGGEQPQH
few,TRBJ2-7,TRBV29-1,SVLTGRHEQY
few,TRBJ1-3,TRBV7-6,ASSQQGPGNTIY
few,TRBJ1-5,TRBV20-1,SAEGSGTATVQPQH